The 20 T cell receptor beta chains presented below share a single source sample, sequenced in a study of T-cell reconstitution after alpha-beta-depleted transplantation in children. Using unique molecular identifiers, the investigators prepared the TCRbeta library. TCRdb reprocessed the PCR reads with MiXCR, giving one entry per CDR3 protein. The sample holds roughly 82,000 distinct CDR3 sequences, less than 15% seen once. The source was PBMCs, mostly from graft donor cells, collected 180 days after TCRalphabeta/CD19-depleted stem cell transplant. These receptor sequences come from a male patient between 2 and 10 years old who had a stem cell transplant for acute lymphoblastic leukemia, so the T cells may come from the graft donor.

The chain recombines TRBV4-3 with TRBJ1-2; possible D gene TRBD1, 6 bases. This CDR3 has 13 residues. Germline CDR1 reads LGHNA; CDR2 reads YSLEER. Trimming pared 3 bases from V and 8 bases from J, leaving 13 bases between. This CDR3 reads CASSQGGARGYTF. CDR3 in DNA: TGCGCCAGCAGCCAGGGGGGGGCGCGAGGCTACACCTTC.

This clonotype was observed a few times. The rearrangement links TRBV20-1 to TRBJ2-2, with 13 bases fitting TRBD2. The CDR3 extends over 15 amino acids. Unmatched junction bases numbered 0, after V lost 3 bases and J lost 2 bases. Germline V gives CDR1 DFQATT, CDR2 SNEGSKA (reference sequence). This CDR3 reads CSARGLAGNTGELFF. The DNA of the CDR3 is TGCAGTGCTAGGGGACTAGCGGGAAACACCGGGGAGCTGTTTTTT.

The V call is TRBV4-3, the J call TRBJ2-7, with D perhaps TRBD2 (5 bases). CDR1 and CDR2 from the germline V gene are LGHNA and YSLEER. The CDR3 runs 15 residues. Trimming shortened V by 1 base and J by 11 bases, and 21 bases separated the two germline ends. In nucleotides, the CDR3 is TGCGCCAGCAGCCAAGTAGGTCCGGGTGGAGGTAAAAAGTACTTC. It codes for CASSQVGPGGGKKYF.

This clonotype showed up many times. J is TRBJ2-7 and V is TRBV20-1; D is uncertain. The CDR3 sequence is 11 residues long. Trimming pared 0 bases from V and 6 bases from J, leaving 6 bases between. Looked up from germline, CDR1 is DFQATT and CDR2 is SNEGSKA (reference sequence). The CDR3 DNA follows: TGCAGTGCTAGAGATCGCCCCGAGCAGTACTTC. Translation: CSARDRPEQYF.

In its sample, this clonotype was seen a few times. The J gene is TRBJ2-5, the V gene TRBV5-1; 8 bases match TRBD2. Trimming removed 1 base from V and 3 bases from J; junction bases left unmatched: 2. The CDR3 is made up of 14 amino acids. Germline V gene data show CDR1 as SGHRS and CDR2 as YFSETQ. This CDR3 reads CASSLSGSEETQYF. The CDR3 nucleotides read TGCGCCAGCAGCTTGAGCGGGAGTGAAGAGACCCAGTACTTC.

This clonotype was observed a single time. V and J are TRBV24-1 and TRBJ2-5; TRBD1 agrees at 9 bases. The trim removed 3 bases at V and 4 bases at J, leaving 11 bases unmatched. The CDR3 totals 17 residues. Germline CDR1 reads KGHDR; CDR2 reads SFDVKD. The CDR3 DNA follows: TGTGCCACCAGTGATGGAGTCCGGGACAGGGTGAGAGAGACCCAGTACTTC. Its protein is CATSDGVRDRVRETQYF.

V usage is TRBV6-5 and J usage is TRBJ2-5; 14 bases are shared with TRBD2. CDR1 is MNHEY, CDR2 SVGAGI, per germline. This CDR3 comprises 16 residues. Trimming cost V 2 bases and J 3 bases; bases outside gene matches: 2. CDR3: CASSYMGLAGEETQYF. CDR3 sequence (DNA): TGTGCCAGCAGTTACATGGGACTAGCGGGGGAAGAGACCCAGTACTTC.

The chain links TRBV4-2 to TRBJ2-2; no clear D. Trimming left V 0 bases short and J 9 bases short, with 8 bases between. The germline V gene has CDR1 LGHNA and CDR2 YNFKEQ. This CDR3 has 13 amino acids. The CDR3 DNA reads TGTGCCAGCAGCCAAGACCCATCGAGGGAGCTGTTTTTT. Protein product: CASSQDPSRELFF.

The genes are TRBV20-1 and TRBJ2-7; 9 nucleotides align to TRBD1. With V trimmed by 6 bases and J by 3 bases, 6 bases remained unmatched. The CDR3 covers 13 residues. Germline-derived CDR1 and CDR2 are DFQATT and SNEGSKA (reference sequence). CDR3 DNA: TGCAGTGCGACCGGGACAGGGTACTACGAGCAGTACTTC. Its protein is CSATGTGYYEQYF.

The chain combines TRBV6-4 with TRBJ2-2, with 9 bases identical to TRBD2. V trimming: 0 bases; J trimming: 6 bases; junction bases outside the gene matches: 2. The length of the CDR3 is 15 residues. In germline, CDR1 is MRHNA, CDR2 SNTAGT. This CDR3 reads CASSDSGLAPGELFF. Written as DNA, the CDR3 is TGTGCCAGCAGTGACTCGGGACTAGCTCCCGGGGAGCTGTTTTTT.

The chain combines TRBV20-1 with TRBJ2-1; D might be TRBD2 (5 bases). CDR1 and CDR2 from the germline V gene are DFQATT and SNEGSKA (reference sequence). Trimming removed 0 bases at V and 7 bases at J, with 7 bases between. The CDR3 is made up of 12 amino acids. Here the CDR3 reads CSARDGVNEQFF. For the CDR3, the DNA is TGCAGTGCTAGAGACGGGGTGAATGAGCAGTTCTTC.

The table lists this clonotype with a few counts. The rearrangement uses TRBV6-5 and TRBJ2-7; D unresolved. CDR3 length: 13 residues. With 2 bases removed from V and 2 bases from J, the gap between germline ends came to 7 bases. Germline V CDR1 and CDR2: MNHEY, SVGAGI. This CDR3 reads CASSYHATYEQYF. Written as DNA, the CDR3 is TGTGCCAGCAGTTACCACGCTACCTACGAGCAGTACTTC.

The chain carries TRBV10-3 and TRBJ1-1, with D unclear. The germline V gene encodes CDR1 ENHRY and CDR2 SYGVKD. V was clipped by 7 bases and J by 1 base, with 10 bases between them. The CDR3 is 13 residues long. The CDR3 DNA reads TGTGCCATCACACCTAGGGAGAACACTGAAGCTTTCTTT. It translates to CAITPRENTEAFF.

There are a few counts of this clonotype. This chain uses TRBV28 with TRBJ2-7, with TRBD1 identical over 9 bases. The CDR3 spans 18 residues. Germline values: CDR1 MDHEN, CDR2 SYDVKM. Trimming removed 3 bases from V and 4 bases from J; junction bases left unmatched: 16. CDR3 sequence: CASSLRRNPGQGIYEQYF. The CDR3, as DNA: TGTGCCAGCAGTTTGCGCCGAAACCCGGGACAGGGAATTTACGAGCAGTACTTC.

This clonotype was seen once. The gene calls are TRBV5-1 and TRBJ2-4; 10 positions agree with TRBD2. There are 20 residues in the CDR3. After removal of 4 bases from V and 1 base from J, the junction contained 17 bases not matched to a gene. Germline V gene sequence: CDR1 SGHRS, CDR2 YFSETQ. The CDR3 DNA sequence: TGCGCCAGCAGCCGCAAAGAGGGAGAAACTAGCGGGGCGGCCAAAAACATTCAGTACTTC. Protein: CASSRKEGETSGAAKNIQYF.

The chain uses TRBV7-9 and TRBJ1-4; 8 nucleotides line up with TRBD1. CDR3 length: 13 amino acids. Looked up from germline, CDR1 is SEHNR and CDR2 is FQNEAQ (reference sequence). The junction had 4 bases not matched to a gene; V was cut back by 5 bases and J by 8 bases. Here the CDR3 reads CASSPTGEEKLFF. In DNA form, the CDR3 reads TGTGCCAGCAGCCCGACAGGGGAAGAAAAACTGTTTTTT.

The chain carries TRBV9 and TRBJ1-1, with D perhaps TRBD1 (5 bases). The length of the CDR3 is 14 residues. With 1 base removed from V and 1 base from J, the gap between germline ends came to 8 bases. Germline V gene sequence: CDR1 SGDLS, CDR2 YYNGEE. The CDR3 DNA reads TGTGCCAGCAGCGTACGGGGGGGGAACACTGAAGCTTTCTTT. Protein sequence: CASSVRGGNTEAFF.

This clonotype was seen only a few times. The gene calls are TRBV5-6 and TRBJ1-1, with D possibly matching TRBD1 (6 bases). The V gene lost 2 bases and the J gene lost 1 base, with 9 bases spanning the gap. CDR1 is SGHDT and CDR2 is YYEEEE in the germline V gene. The CDR3 is made up of 14 amino acids. For the CDR3, the DNA is TGTGCCAGCAGCTTAGTGGACAGGAACACTGAAGCTTTCTTT. Its protein product is CASSLVDRNTEAFF.

There are many counts of this clonotype. The chain carries TRBV7-2 and TRBJ1-1; D uncertain. The CDR3 has 12 amino acids. Between the trimmed V and J ends, which lost 1 base and 6 bases, there was a span of 6 bases. Germline V gene data show CDR1 as SGHTA and CDR2 as FQGNSA. CDR3 nucleotides: TGTGCCAGCAGCTTAGGGTGGGCTGAAGCTTTCTTT. It translates to CASSLGWAEAFF.

This clonotype occurred a few times. This chain links TRBV4-3 with TRBJ2-5; a weak D match, TRBD1 (6 bases). Germline V CDR1 and CDR2: LGHNA, YSLEER. The CDR3 is made up of 14 amino acids. V dropped 3 bases and J dropped 4 bases, with 12 bases sitting between them. The CDR3 DNA sequence: TGCGCCAGCAGCCAGGATACAGGGAGAGAGACCCAGTACTTC. The encoded protein is CASSQDTGRETQYF.